This T cell receptor beta chain originates from a study of CD8 T cells in Susac syndrome. Trimming shortened V by 5 bases and J by 6 bases, and 10 bases separated the two germline ends. The CDR3 is made up of 11 amino acids. Germline CDR1 is GTSNPN and CDR2 is SVGIG (reference sequence). The authors reverse transcribed about 0.5 to 1 ug RNA with random hexamers. Amplification of TCR beta CDR3 across 54 Vbeta and 13 Jbeta was performed with immunoSEQ multiplex PCR. TCRdb reprocessed the immunoSEQ multiplex PCR reads with MiXCR, giving one entry per CDR3 protein. Among 200,000 to 300,000 distinct CDR3 sequences listed, about 96% were seen once.

The sequencing sample was made of CD4+ T cells from PBMCs. The V gene is TRBV30, the J gene TRBJ1-1, with D perhaps matching TRBD1 (6 bases). The TCR was taken from a human donor with Susac syndrome. DNA of the CDR3: TGTGCCTGGCGACAGGTTCCTGAAGCTTTCTTT. Encoded protein: CAWRQVPEAFF.